The 23 T cell receptor beta chains in this list originate from one sample, sequenced in a study of regulatory T cells in long-lasting Graves disease (TCRdb year 2021). Libraries were prepared through multiplex PCR. TCRdb names Illumina HiSeq 4000 as the instrument used. CDR3 regions were amplified by Arm-PCR with iRepertoire HTBI primers to construct TCR beta libraries. The public reads were reanalyzed by TCRdb: fastp trimming at Q25, MiXCR alignment, in-frame beta chains only. Rows with a matching CDR3 protein are joined into one entry that keeps the most common DNA and genes. For this sample the table gives approximately 440,000 distinct CDR3 sequences, of which about a sixth were detected only once. 12% of the sample belongs to the ten largest clones. Sample time point, as interpreted from the label and publication: newly diagnosed GD, antithyroid drugs for less than 3 months. For both TCR sequencing and RNA sequencing, RNA was extracted from PBMCs in TRIzol.

Another study also made use of these data, one on T cells in Graves' hyperthyroidism and ophthalmopathy.

The specimen comprised peripheral blood mononuclear cells (PBMCs), sampled at new diagnosis, from a patient treated with antithyroid drugs. These receptors originate from a man aged 35 to 55 with Graves disease. Donor details come from another sample of the same person, matched by shared clones.

V and J are TRBV25-1 and TRBJ2-5, with 8 bases that match TRBD2. With V trimmed by 0 bases and J by 3 bases, 6 bases remained unmatched. This CDR3 contains 16 residues. Germline assignment: CDR1 MGHDK and CDR2 SYGVNS. DNA for the CDR3: TGTGCCAGCAGTGAATACGGGGCGGGGGGCGAAGAGACCCAGTACTTC. The encoded protein is CASSEYGAGGEETQYF.

Only one count was recorded for this clonotype. With a much larger clone just one base away, this may be a read error. The rearrangement joins TRBV10-3 to TRBJ2-7; TRBD1 might be the D (6 bases). This CDR3 contains 15 residues. Germline lookup yields CDR1 ENHRY and CDR2 SYGVKD. Trimming removed 7 bases from V and 4 bases from J, with 20 bases in between. The CDR3 is CAITPTGARGYEQYF. CDR3 DNA: TGTGCCATCACCCCAACCGGGGCTAGGGGGTACGAGCAGTACTTC.

The table lists this clonotype with a few counts. A read error may explain this, as a much larger clone is one base away. The chain combines TRBV28 with TRBJ2-3, with 7 bases fitting TRBD2. CDR1 MDHEN and CDR2 SYDVKM come from the germline V gene. Losses at the gene ends were 3 bases for V and 6 bases for J; bases not matched to a gene: 6. The CDR3 length is 14 residues. In nucleotides, the CDR3 is TGTGCCAGCAGTTTGCGGGGGAGCGAGGATACGCAGTATTTT. Protein sequence: CASSLRGSEDTQYF.

The rearrangement uses TRBV6-6 and TRBJ1-3; D call uncertain. The V end was cut by 0 bases, the J end by 2 bases, with 20 bases between. Germline loops: CDR1 MNHNY, CDR2 SVGAGI (reference sequence). CDR3 length: 19 amino acids. This CDR3 reads CASSYSISRVPSPGNTIYF. The DNA for the CDR3 is TGTGCCAGCAGTTACTCGATATCCCGGGTCCCGAGCCCTGGAAACACCATATATTTT.

The rearrangement uses TRBV20-1 and TRBJ2-5; 7 nucleotides match TRBD1. V lost 2 bases and J lost 4; bases outside the gene matches: 10. This CDR3 comprises 15 residues. Looked up from germline, CDR1 is DFQATT and CDR2 is SNEGSKA (reference sequence). The CDR3 spells CSARIPGTDGETQYF. The CDR3 bases are TGCAGTGCTAGAATCCCCGGGACAGACGGAGAGACCCAGTACTTC.

This clonotype was seen more than once but under ten times. This chain uses TRBV11-2 with TRBJ2-7, with 10 bases that match TRBD1. The CDR3 length is 19 residues. V was clipped by 5 bases and J by 0 bases; unmatched bases: 16. Germline assignment: CDR1 SGHAT and CDR2 FQNNGV. CDR3 sequence reads: CASSLYRDRGLESSYEQYF. Written as DNA, the CDR3 is TGTGCCAGCAGCCTCTACCGGGACAGGGGACTAGAGAGCTCCTACGAGCAGTACTTC.

The sample holds a few counts of this clonotype. The chain uses TRBV6-2 or TRBV6-3 and TRBJ2-3; a possible D gene is TRBD2 (5 bases). The CDR3 spans 15 residues. V lost 6 bases and J lost 1, with 14 bases in between. CDR1 and CDR2 (germline): MNHEY, SVGEGT. CDR3 sequence reads: CASSRPGGRTDTQYF. Here the CDR3 DNA reads TGTGCCAGCAGCCGCCCAGGAGGCCGCACAGATACGCAGTATTTT.

The chain carries TRBV2 and TRBJ2-5; 12 bases line up with TRBD1. Germline CDR1 reads SNHLY; CDR2 reads FYNNEI. The J segment lost 5 bases and the V segment lost 6 bases, leaving 7 bases of the junction unmatched. The CDR3 totals 15 residues. The CDR3: CASRGTGGARETQYF. The CDR3 DNA is TGTGCCAGCAGGGGGACAGGGGGCGCACGGGAGACCCAGTACTTC.

This clonotype was seen many times. CDR3 region: CSAAQGPGTEAFF. The CDR3 DNA sequence: TGCAGTGCTGCCCAGGGCCCGGGCACTGAAGCTTTCTTT. The V and J genes are TRBV20-1 and TRBJ1-1; perhaps TRBD1 as D (5 bases). Germline values: CDR1 DFQATT, CDR2 SNEGSKA (reference sequence). V was trimmed by 5 bases and J by 4 bases, leaving 14 bases between them. The CDR3 runs to 13 residues.

This clonotype was recorded many times. The chain uses TRBV20-1 and TRBJ2-5; 12 bases fit TRBD2. The junction had 3 bases not matched to a gene; V was cut back by 0 bases and J by 4 bases. This CDR3 has 15 amino acids. Germline values: CDR1 DFQATT, CDR2 SNEGSKA (reference sequence). CDR3 nucleotide sequence: TGCAGTGCTAGAGATCTAGCGGGAGGGCGAGAGACCCAGTACTTC. Encoded protein: CSARDLAGGRETQYF.

The gene calls are TRBV6-1 and TRBJ1-4, with TRBD1 identical over 8 bases. CDR3 length equals 13 residues. The V segment lost 7 bases and the J segment 6 bases; nucleotides outside the gene matches: 4. Germline V gene lookup returns CDR1 MNHNS and CDR2 SASEGT. The CDR3 loop is CASTPGGHEKLFF. In DNA form, the CDR3 reads TGTGCCAGCACTCCAGGGGGCCATGAAAAACTGTTTTTT.

This clonotype was observed once. A far bigger clonotype differs at one base, so this is likely a read error. This sequence joins TRBV28 and TRBJ2-1, with 8 bases identical to TRBD1. Germline lookup yields CDR1 MDHEN and CDR2 SYDVKM. The CDR3 extends over 15 amino acids. The CDR3 loop is CASESLAGGSETRYF. As DNA, the CDR3 is TGTGCCAGCGAATCGTTGGCAGGGGGCTCAGAGACCCGGTACTTC.

Concerning this clonotype: This sequence may be a read error, since a much larger clone differs from it by one base. The rearrangement joins TRBV12-3 or TRBV12-4 to TRBJ1-2, with a possible D match to TRBD1 (5 bases). The CDR3 length is 13 residues. CDR3 sequence reads: CASSLSGRDGHTF. CDR3 nucleotide sequence: TGTGCCAGCAGTTTATCGGGCAGGGATGGCCACACCTTC.

This clonotype appeared many times. The chain combines TRBV7-9 with TRBJ2-7, with 7 bases aligning to TRBD1. With 4 bases clipped from V and 2 bases from J, the junction kept 8 bases outside the gene matches. The length of the CDR3 is 15 residues. Looked up from germline, CDR1 is SEHNR and CDR2 is FQNEAQ (reference sequence). The CDR3 spells CASSSRTGTTYEQYF. The CDR3 coding sequence is TGTGCCAGCAGCTCCCGGACAGGAACTACCTACGAGCAGTACTTC.

This clonotype showed up just once. This probably arose from a read error, given a far larger clone one base away. The rearrangement uses TRBV11-3 and TRBJ2-1; no definite D call. The CDR3 spans 11 residues. Germline V gives CDR1 SGHNT, CDR2 YENEEA. In DNA form, the CDR3 reads TGTGTCAGCAGCCATGACAATGAGCAGTTCTTC. Residues: CVSSHDNEQFF.

This chain uses TRBV11-2 with TRBJ2-4, with TRBD1 matching over 9 bases. CDR1 is SGHAT, CDR2 FQNNGV, per germline. V lost 8 bases to trimming and J lost 7 bases; unmatched junction nucleotides: 12. The CDR3 runs 15 residues. CDR3 coding DNA: TGTGCCAGCCGCCAGCCGGGACAGGGACGGAACATTCAGTACTTC. It encodes CASRQPGQGRNIQYF.

V and J are TRBV27 and TRBJ2-1; 7 bases agree with TRBD1. The junction had 5 bases not matched to a gene; V was cut back by 10 bases and J by 8 bases. The CDR3 consists of 11 residues. CDR1 MNHEY and CDR2 SMNVEV come from the germline V gene (reference sequence). CDR3 region: CATLTGDEQFF. The CDR3 DNA reads TGTGCCACCCTAACAGGGGATGAGCAGTTCTTC.

This clonotype occurred a few times. CDR3 loop: CASSYLTPSGDYEQYF. In DNA, the CDR3 is TGTGCCAGCAGCTACCTCACCCCCAGCGGGGACTACGAGCAGTACTTC. The rearrangement uses TRBV7-9 and TRBJ2-7; 7 bases are shared with TRBD2. With V trimmed by 4 bases and J by 3 bases, 12 bases remained unmatched. This CDR3 is built from 16 residues. Germline V gives CDR1 SEHNR, CDR2 FQNEAQ (reference sequence).

This sequence joins TRBV9 and TRBJ2-5; TRBD2 aligns across 10 bases. This CDR3 spans 16 amino acids. The ends lost 0 bases at V and 5 bases at J; junction bases unmatched: 7. Per germline, CDR1 SGDLS and CDR2 YYNGEE. The CDR3 here is CASSVATASGSETQYF. The CDR3 nucleotides are TGTGCCAGCAGCGTAGCTACGGCTAGCGGGAGTGAGACCCAGTACTTC.

Of note for this clonotype: The junction departs from germline at one end; a sequencing error may be responsible. V usage is TRBV27 and J usage is TRBJ2-3, with D possibly being TRBD2 (5 bases). The end of the DNA is better explained by TRBJ2-5, so the J call may be wrong. Per the germline V gene, CDR1 is MNHEY and CDR2 is SMNVEV (reference sequence). CDR3 length: 13 residues. CDR3 amino acids: CTSSFRTGSTQYF. Here the CDR3 DNA reads TGTACCAGCAGTTTCCGGACTGGGTCGACCCAGTACTTC.

This clonotype was seen ten or more times. This sequence joins TRBV29-1 and TRBJ2-7; 9 nucleotides agree with TRBD1. V lost 8 bases to trimming and J lost 2 bases; unmatched junction nucleotides: 10. Germline CDR1 and CDR2: SQVTM and ANQGSEA. The CDR3 runs 14 residues. CDR3 protein: CSTLQGQGTYEQYF. The CDR3 region has the DNA TGCAGCACCCTCCAGGGACAGGGAACCTACGAGCAGTACTTC.

The table lists this clonotype with many counts. The chain has TRBV28 and TRBJ2-3; 10 bases line up with TRBD2. The germline gives CDR1 MDHEN, CDR2 SYDVKM. Losses at the gene ends were 2 bases for V and 0 bases for J; bases not matched to a gene: 5. The length of the CDR3 is 17 residues. The CDR3 DNA is TGTGCCAGCAGTTTAGAAGAGACTAGCGGGAGCACAGATACGCAGTATTTT. Protein: CASSLEETSGSTDTQYF.

This clonotype occurred many times. This chain links TRBV28 with TRBJ2-1; D is possibly TRBD1 or TRBD2 (5 bases each). V lost 5 bases and J lost 8, with 22 bases in between. The CDR3 runs 16 residues. Germline assignment: CDR1 MDHEN and CDR2 SYDVKM. The CDR3 bases are TGTGCCAGCAGTCACCGTGCAGGGAGCAGGTTGGATGAGCAGTTCTTC. Translating it yields CASSHRAGSRLDEQFF.